This TCR beta chain was sequenced in a study of T cell repertoires in cytomegalovirus infection. Study-level information: Indications came from public TCR beta signatures; they pointed to CMV infection and to a matching HLA type. Notes on the study in general: HLA-C-restricted CMV-specific TCR beta clonotypes prevailed in the ex vivo response.

This CDR3 is built from 15 residues. Trimming left V 8 bases short and J 4 bases short, with 15 bases between. Germline-derived CDR1 and CDR2 are MGHDK and SYGVNS. Remarks on this clonotype: Its antigen remains unknown.

TCRdb reanalysed the reads using MiXCR and keeps one entry per CDR3 protein. The sample shows about 180,000 distinct CDR3 sequences, roughly 14% of them seen only once. This rearrangement joins TRBV25-1 to TRBJ2-6, with D hard to call. What was sequenced was PBMCs. The clonotype comes from a human donor in good health (CMV status not recorded). Some clones in this sample may be carry-over from other donors' samples. As DNA, the CDR3 is TGTGCCAGCCTTAAGGGATCAGCCGGGGCCAACGTCCTGACTTTC. Its protein product is CASLKGSAGANVLTF.